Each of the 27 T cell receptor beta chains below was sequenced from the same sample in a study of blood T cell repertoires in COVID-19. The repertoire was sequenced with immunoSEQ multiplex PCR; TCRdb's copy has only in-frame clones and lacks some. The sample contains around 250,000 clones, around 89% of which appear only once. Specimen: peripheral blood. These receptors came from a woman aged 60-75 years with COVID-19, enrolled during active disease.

The CDR3 loop reads CASSYQTGASEQYF. The CDR3 coding sequence is TGTGCCAGCAGCTATCAGACAGGGGCAAGTGAGCAGTACTTC. V usage is TRBV3-1 (or the pseudogene TRBV3-2) and J usage is TRBJ2-7, with 8 bases lining up with TRBD1. The CDR3 is 14 amino acids. With 5 bases clipped from V and 7 bases from J, the junction kept 10 bases outside the gene matches. Germline lookup yields CDR1 LGHDT and CDR2 YNNKEL (reference sequence).

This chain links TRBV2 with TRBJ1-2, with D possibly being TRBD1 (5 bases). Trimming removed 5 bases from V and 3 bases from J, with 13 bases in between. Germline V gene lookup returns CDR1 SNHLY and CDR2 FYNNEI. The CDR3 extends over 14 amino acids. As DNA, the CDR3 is TGTGCCAGCAGTTATTCGACAGCCCACTATGGCTACACCTTC. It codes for CASSYSTAHYGYTF.

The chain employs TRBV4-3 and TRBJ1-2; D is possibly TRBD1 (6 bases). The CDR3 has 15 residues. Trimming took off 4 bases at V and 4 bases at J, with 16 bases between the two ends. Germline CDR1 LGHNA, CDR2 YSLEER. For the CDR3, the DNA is TGCGCCAGCAGCCCGTCTTTAGGCAGGGGCTATGGCTACACCTTC. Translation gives CASSPSLGRGYGYTF.

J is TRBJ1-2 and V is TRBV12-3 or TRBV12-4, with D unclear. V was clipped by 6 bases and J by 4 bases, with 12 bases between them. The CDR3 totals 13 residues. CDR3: CASRSGARYGYTF. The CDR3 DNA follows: TGTGCCAGCAGATCGGGAGCCCGCTATGGCTACACCTTC.

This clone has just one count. The CDR3 region is CASSEGRRLGRNTEAFF. The CDR3 coding sequence is TGCGCCAGCAGCGAGGGACGCCGTTTGGGGAGGAACACTGAAGCTTTCTTT. The rearrangement joins TRBV10-2 to TRBJ1-1; perhaps TRBD1 as D (5 bases). CDR1 is WSHSY, CDR2 SAAADI, per germline. This CDR3 region has 17 residues. The germline V and J ends were trimmed by 6 bases and 1 base, with 21 bases remaining between them.

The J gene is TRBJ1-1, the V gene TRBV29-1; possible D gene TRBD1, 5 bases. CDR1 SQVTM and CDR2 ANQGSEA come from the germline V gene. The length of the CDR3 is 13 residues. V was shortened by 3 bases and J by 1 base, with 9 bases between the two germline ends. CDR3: CSVDWTSNTEAFF. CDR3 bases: TGCAGCGTTGATTGGACATCGAACACTGAAGCTTTCTTT.

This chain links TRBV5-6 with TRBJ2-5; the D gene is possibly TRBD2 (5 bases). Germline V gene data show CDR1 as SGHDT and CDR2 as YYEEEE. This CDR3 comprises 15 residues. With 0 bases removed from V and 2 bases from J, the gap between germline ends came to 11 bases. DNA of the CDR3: TGTGCCAGCAGCTTGGTCAGGAGGACGCAAGAGACCCAGTACTTC. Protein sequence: CASSLVRRTQETQYF.

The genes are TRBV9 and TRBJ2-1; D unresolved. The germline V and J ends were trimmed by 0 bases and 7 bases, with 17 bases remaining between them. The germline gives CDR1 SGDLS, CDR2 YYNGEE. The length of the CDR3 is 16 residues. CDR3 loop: CASSVGINLTPNEQFF. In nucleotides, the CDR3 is TGTGCCAGCAGCGTAGGTATAAATTTGACACCGAATGAGCAGTTCTTC.

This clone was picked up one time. CDR3 protein: CASSETGQGFEAFF. CDR3 DNA: TGTGCCAGTAGTGAGACGGGACAGGGGTTTGAAGCTTTCTTT. This chain uses TRBV19 with TRBJ1-1; the match to TRBD1 covers 10 bases. Looked up from germline, CDR1 is LNHDA and CDR2 is SQIVND (reference sequence). The CDR3 has 14 residues. The V gene end was trimmed by 5 bases and the J gene end by 7 bases; junction bases not matched to a gene: 7.

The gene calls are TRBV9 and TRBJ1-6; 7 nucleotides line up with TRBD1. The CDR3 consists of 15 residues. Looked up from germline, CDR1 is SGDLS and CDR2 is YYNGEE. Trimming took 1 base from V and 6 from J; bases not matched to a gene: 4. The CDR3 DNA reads TGTGCCAGCAGCGTAACAGGGGATGCTAATTCACCCCTCCACTTT. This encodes CASSVTGDANSPLHF. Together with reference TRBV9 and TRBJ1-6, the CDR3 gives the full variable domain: DSGVTQTPKHLITATGQRVTLRCSPRSGDLSVYWYQQSLDQGLQFLIQYYNGEERAKGNILERFSAQQFPDLHSELNLSSLELGDSALYFCASSVTGDANSPLHFGNGTRLTVT.

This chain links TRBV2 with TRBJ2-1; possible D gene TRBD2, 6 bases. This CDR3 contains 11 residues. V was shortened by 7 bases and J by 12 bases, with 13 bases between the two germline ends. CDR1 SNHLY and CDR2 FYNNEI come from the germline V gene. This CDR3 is CASTSDYPQFF. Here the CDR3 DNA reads TGTGCCAGCACCTCGGACTATCCGCAGTTCTTC.

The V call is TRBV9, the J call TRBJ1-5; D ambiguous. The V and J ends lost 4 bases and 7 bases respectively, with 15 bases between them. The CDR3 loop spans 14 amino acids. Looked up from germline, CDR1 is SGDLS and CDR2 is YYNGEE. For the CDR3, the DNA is TGTGCCAGCAGCCCCCAAGGAGGCGGCCAGCCCCAGCATTTT. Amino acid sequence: CASSPQGGGQPQHF. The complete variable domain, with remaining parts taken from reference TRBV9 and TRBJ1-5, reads DSGVTQTPKHLITATGQRVTLRCSPRSGDLSVYWYQQSLDQGLQFLIQYYNGEERAKGNILERFSAQQFPDLHSELNLSSLELGDSALYFCASSPQGGGQPQHFGDGTRLSIL.

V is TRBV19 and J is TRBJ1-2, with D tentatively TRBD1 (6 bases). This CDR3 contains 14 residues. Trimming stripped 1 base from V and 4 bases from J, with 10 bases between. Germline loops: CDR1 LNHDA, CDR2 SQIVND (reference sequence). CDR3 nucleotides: TGTGCCAGTAGTATAGGGACAGCTAGCTATGGCTACACCTTC. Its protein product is CASSIGTASYGYTF.

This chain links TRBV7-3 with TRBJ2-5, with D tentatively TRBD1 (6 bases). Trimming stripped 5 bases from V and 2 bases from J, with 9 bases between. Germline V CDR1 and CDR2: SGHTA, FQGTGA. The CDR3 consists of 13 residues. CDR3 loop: CASSRGQQETQYF. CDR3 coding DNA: TGTGCCAGCAGCCGGGGACAACAAGAGACCCAGTACTTC.

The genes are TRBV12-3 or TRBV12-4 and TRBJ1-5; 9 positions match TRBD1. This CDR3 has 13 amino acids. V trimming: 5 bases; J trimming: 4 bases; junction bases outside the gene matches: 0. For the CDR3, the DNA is TGTGCCAGCAGTGGGACAGGGAATCAGCCCCAGCATTTT. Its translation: CASSGTGNQPQHF.

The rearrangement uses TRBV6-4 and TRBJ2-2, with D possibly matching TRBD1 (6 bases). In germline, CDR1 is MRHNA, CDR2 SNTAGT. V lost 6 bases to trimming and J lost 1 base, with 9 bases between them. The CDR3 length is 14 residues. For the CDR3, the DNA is TGTGCCAGCAGACCACAGGGGAACACCGGGGAGCTGTTTTTT. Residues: CASRPQGNTGELFF.

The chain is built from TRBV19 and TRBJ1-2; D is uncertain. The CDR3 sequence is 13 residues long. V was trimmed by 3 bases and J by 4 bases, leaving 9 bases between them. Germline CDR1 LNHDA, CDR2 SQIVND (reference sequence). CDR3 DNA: TGTGCCAGTAGTATCACTGAGGCCTATGGCTACACCTTC. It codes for CASSITEAYGYTF.

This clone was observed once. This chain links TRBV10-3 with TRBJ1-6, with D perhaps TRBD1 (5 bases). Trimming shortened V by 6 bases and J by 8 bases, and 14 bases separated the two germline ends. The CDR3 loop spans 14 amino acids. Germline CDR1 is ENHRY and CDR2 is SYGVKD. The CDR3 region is CAISPRELDSPLHF. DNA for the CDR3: TGTGCCATCAGCCCCAGGGAATTGGATTCACCCCTCCACTTT.

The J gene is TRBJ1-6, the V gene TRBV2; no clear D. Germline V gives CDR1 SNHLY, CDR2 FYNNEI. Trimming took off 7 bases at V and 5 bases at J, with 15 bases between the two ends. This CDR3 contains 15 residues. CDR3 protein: CASTARADHNSPLHF. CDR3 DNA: TGTGCCAGCACCGCGCGGGCTGATCATAATTCACCCCTCCACTTT.

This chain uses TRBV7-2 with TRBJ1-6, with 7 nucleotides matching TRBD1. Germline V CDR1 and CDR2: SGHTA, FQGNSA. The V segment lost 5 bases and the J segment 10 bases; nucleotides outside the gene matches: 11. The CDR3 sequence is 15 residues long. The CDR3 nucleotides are TGTGCCAGCAGCCCACGACAGGGCGAGACGTCACCCCTCCACTTT. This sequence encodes CASSPRQGETSPLHF.

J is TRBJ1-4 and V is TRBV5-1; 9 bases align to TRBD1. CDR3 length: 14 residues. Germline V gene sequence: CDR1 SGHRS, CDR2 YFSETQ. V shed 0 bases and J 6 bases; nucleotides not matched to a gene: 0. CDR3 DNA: TGCGCCAGCAGCTTGGGGACAGGGGATGAAAAACTGTTTTTT. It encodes CASSLGTGDEKLFF.

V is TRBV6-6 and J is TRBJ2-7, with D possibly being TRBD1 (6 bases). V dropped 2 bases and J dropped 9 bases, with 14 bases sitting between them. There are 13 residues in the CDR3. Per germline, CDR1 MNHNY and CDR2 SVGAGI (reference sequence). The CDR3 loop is CASSYEGVLGQYF. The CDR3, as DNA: TGTGCCAGCAGTTACGAGGGGGTTCTCGGGCAGTACTTC.

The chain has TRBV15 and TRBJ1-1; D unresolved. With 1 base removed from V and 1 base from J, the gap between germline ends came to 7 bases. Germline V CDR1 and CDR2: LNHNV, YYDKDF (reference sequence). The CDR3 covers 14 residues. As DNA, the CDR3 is TGTGCCACCAGCAGAGGACAACGGAACACTGAAGCTTTCTTT. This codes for CATSRGQRNTEAFF.

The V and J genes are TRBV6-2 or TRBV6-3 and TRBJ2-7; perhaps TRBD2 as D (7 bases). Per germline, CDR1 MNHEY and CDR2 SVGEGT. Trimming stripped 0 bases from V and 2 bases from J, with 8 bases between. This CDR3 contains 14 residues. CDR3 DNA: TGTGCCAGCAGTTACTCGCGGGGGCCCTACGAGCAGTACTTC. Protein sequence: CASSYSRGPYEQYF.

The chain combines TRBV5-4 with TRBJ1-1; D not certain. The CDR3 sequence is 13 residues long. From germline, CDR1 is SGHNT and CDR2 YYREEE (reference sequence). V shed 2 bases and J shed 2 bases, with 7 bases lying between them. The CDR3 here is CASSLMTNTEAFF. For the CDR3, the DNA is TGTGCCAGCAGCTTAATGACAAACACTGAAGCTTTCTTT.

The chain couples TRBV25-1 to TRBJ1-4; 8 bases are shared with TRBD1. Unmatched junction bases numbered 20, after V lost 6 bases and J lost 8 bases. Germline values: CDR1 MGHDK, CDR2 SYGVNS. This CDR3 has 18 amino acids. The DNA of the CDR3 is TGTGCCAGCAGCGCCTCACCGGGGACAGGTTCTATGGGGGAAAAACTGTTTTTT. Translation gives CASSASPGTGSMGEKLFF. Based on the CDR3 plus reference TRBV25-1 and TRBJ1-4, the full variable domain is EADIYQTPRYLVIGTGKKITLECSQTMGHDKMYWYQQDPGMELHLIHYSYGVNSTEKGDLSSESTVSRIRTEHFPLTLESARPSHTSQYLCASSASPGTGSMGEKLFFGSGTQLSVL.

CDR3 region: CASSLSGDEKLFF. Here the CDR3 DNA reads TGTGCCAGCAGCTTATCGGGGGATGAAAAACTGTTTTTT. V gene TRBV7-2 combines with J gene TRBJ1-4; D is perhaps TRBD1 (5 bases). This CDR3 spans 13 amino acids. V lost 2 bases and J 6 bases, leaving 7 bases between the germline ends. The germline gives CDR1 SGHTA, CDR2 FQGNSA.